This entry lists 25 T cell receptor beta chains sequenced from one sample in a study of shared clonotypes between healthy human individuals. Profiling relied on immunoSEQ multiplex PCR, and the TCRdb table lists in-frame clones only, not all of them. The repertoire holds around 1.1 million clones, 60% to 85% seen once, with over 0.8% in the top ten. What was sequenced was memory CD4+ T cells from PBMCs. Specified subset: CD45RA-negative fraction. The receptors were gathered from a young man in good health. Some clones in this sample may be carry-over from other donors' samples.

Only a few counts were recorded for this clone. The chain is built from TRBV9 and TRBJ2-7; D remains ambiguous. CDR3 length equals 10 residues. Between the trimmed V and J ends, which lost 4 bases and 6 bases, there was a span of 5 bases. Germline CDR1 is SGDLS and CDR2 is YYNGEE. CDR3 region: CASSPVEQYF. In nucleotides, the CDR3 is TGTGCCAGCAGCCCCGTCGAGCAGTACTTC.

This clone came up once. V and J are TRBV5-4 and TRBJ2-7, with 11 bases matching TRBD2. V gave up 4 bases and J gave up 6 bases; unmatched junction bases: 15. This CDR3 has 17 amino acids. Per germline, CDR1 SGHNT and CDR2 YYREEE (reference sequence). The CDR3 DNA reads as TGTGCCAGCAGCCAAAAACTCGGGACTAGCGGACAAGGCGAGCAGTACTTC. Translated, it gives CASSQKLGTSGQGEQYF.

This clone was seen a handful of times. The chain employs TRBV2 and TRBJ2-7; tentatively, D is TRBD2 (6 bases). CDR1 SNHLY and CDR2 FYNNEI come from the germline V gene. V was cut by 4 bases and J by 5 bases, with 18 bases left in between. The CDR3 extends over 15 amino acids. This CDR3 reads CASSAGEEYSHEQYF. In nucleotides, the CDR3 is TGTGCCAGCAGTGCGGGGGAGGAGTATTCCCACGAGCAGTACTTC.

V usage is TRBV5-4 and J usage is TRBJ2-1, with 14 positions matching TRBD2. CDR1 and CDR2 from the germline V gene are SGHNT and YYREEE (reference sequence). The CDR3 is made up of 14 amino acids. With 4 bases clipped from V and 8 bases from J, the junction kept 2 bases outside the gene matches. The CDR3 sequence: CASSRTSGRYEQFF. Here the CDR3 DNA reads TGTGCCAGCAGCCGGACTAGCGGGAGGTATGAGCAGTTCTTC.

The CDR3 region has the DNA TGTGCCAGCAGCTTAGCTAGCGGGGGACACAATGAGCAGTTCTTC. Translation: CASSLASGGHNEQFF. The rearrangement links TRBV7-2 to TRBJ2-1; 9 bases align to TRBD2. Germline CDR1 is SGHTA and CDR2 is FQGNSA. The CDR3 extends over 15 amino acids. After removal of 0 bases from V and 5 bases from J, the junction contained 2 bases not matched to a gene. Combining the CDR3 with reference TRBV7-2 and TRBJ2-1 gives the whole variable domain GAGVSQSPSNKVTEKGKDVELRCDPISGHTALYWYRQSLGQGLEFLIYFQGNSAPDKSGLPSDRFSAERTGGSVSTLTIQRTQQEDSAVYLCASSLASGGHNEQFFGPGTRLTVL.

The chain joins TRBV28 to TRBJ2-7, with 9 bases aligning to TRBD1. The CDR3 is 16 amino acids. The trim removed 5 bases at V and 3 bases at J, leaving 11 bases unmatched. Looked up from germline, CDR1 is MDHEN and CDR2 is SYDVKM. Here the CDR3 reads CASSPAGDRVGYEQYF. The CDR3 nucleotides read TGTGCCAGCAGTCCCGCAGGGGACAGGGTTGGCTACGAGCAGTACTTC. The full variable domain, rest sourced from reference TRBV28 and TRBJ2-7, is DVKVTQSSRYLVKRTGEKVFLECVQDMDHENMFWYRQDPGLGLRLIYFSYDVKMKEKGDIPEGYSVSREKKERFSLILESASTNQTSMYLCASSPAGDRVGYEQYFGPGTRLTVT.

This rearrangement joins TRBV11-3 to TRBJ1-1, with D unclear. The germline CDR1 and CDR2 sequences are SGHNT and YENEEA. V was cut by 4 bases and J by 7 bases, with 13 bases left in between. This CDR3 has 13 amino acids. The CDR3 nucleotides read TGTGCCAGCAGCTACACCCCGACCGGTGAAGCTTTCTTT. It specifies CASSYTPTGEAFF.

The rearrangement joins TRBV15 to TRBJ2-7; no firm D call. The CDR3 loop spans 13 amino acids. Germline values: CDR1 LNHNV, CDR2 YYDKDF (reference sequence). Deletions cut 0 bases from V and 6 bases from J, with 9 bases between. This CDR3 reads CATSRDPAREQYF. The CDR3 DNA reads as TGTGCCACCAGCAGAGATCCCGCCCGCGAGCAGTACTTC.

This chain uses TRBV5-5 with TRBJ1-5; 8 positions agree with TRBD1. Losses at the gene ends were 4 bases for V and 3 bases for J; bases not matched to a gene: 6. The length of the CDR3 is 15 residues. From germline, CDR1 is SGHKS and CDR2 YYEKEE (reference sequence). CDR3 in amino acids: CASSLQGGNNQPQHF. In nucleotides, the CDR3 is TGTGCCAGCAGCCTACAGGGGGGGAACAATCAGCCCCAGCATTTT. Supplemented by reference TRBV5-5 and TRBJ1-5, the full variable domain reads DAGVTQSPTHLIKTRGQQVTLRCSPISGHKSVSWYQQVLGQGPQFIFQYYEKEERGRGNFPDRFSARQFPNYSSELNVNALLLGDSALYLCASSLQGGNNQPQHFGDGTRLSIL.

V is TRBV5-1 and J is TRBJ2-7; D not certain. This CDR3 has 11 amino acids. V lost 3 bases, J lost 3 bases, and 4 bases lay in between. Germline V CDR1 and CDR2: SGHRS, YFSETQ. CDR3 nucleotide sequence: TGCGCCAGCAGCTACGACTACGAGCAGTACTTC. Translation gives CASSYDYEQYF.

This clone was observed a single time. V usage is TRBV7-3 and J usage is TRBJ2-1; D tentatively reads TRBD1 or TRBD2 (6 bases each). V was cut by 5 bases and J by 8 bases, with 16 bases left in between. The CDR3 runs 14 residues. Germline lookup yields CDR1 SGHTA and CDR2 FQGTGA. DNA of the CDR3: TGTGCCAGCAGCCCTAAAGGAGGGGGGTATGAGCAGTTCTTC. This encodes CASSPKGGGYEQFF.

The J gene is TRBJ2-2, the V gene TRBV29-1; TRBD2 might be the D (5 bases). Trimming removed 2 bases at V and 6 bases at J, with 19 bases between. The CDR3 sequence is 16 residues long. Germline CDR1 is SQVTM and CDR2 is ANQGSEA. The CDR3, as DNA: TGCAGCGTTGAATTGAGAGGGCGACAAAGAGCCGGGGAGCTGTTTTTT. Protein product: CSVELRGRQRAGELFF.

V and J are TRBV29-1 and TRBJ2-1, with TRBD1 matching 8 bases. The CDR3 has 14 residues. Germline values: CDR1 SQVTM, CDR2 ANQGSEA. J was trimmed by 7 bases and V by 6 bases; bases with no gene match: 11. The CDR3: CSVEIQGGRNEQFF. As DNA, the CDR3 is TGCAGCGTGGAAATACAGGGGGGCAGGAATGAGCAGTTCTTC.

This clone occurred once. The chain has TRBV4-1 and TRBJ1-2, with 9 nucleotides matching TRBD1. CDR1 is MGHRA, CDR2 YSYEKL, per germline. The CDR3 sequence is 13 residues long. V shed 1 base and J 8 bases; nucleotides not matched to a gene: 2. CDR3 protein: CASSQGQGEGYTF. CDR3 coding DNA: TGCGCCAGCAGCCAAGGACAGGGGGAAGGCTACACCTTC.

This chain joins TRBV5-8 and TRBJ1-1, with TRBD1 matching over 7 bases. The V gene end was trimmed by 4 bases and the J gene end by 0 bases; junction bases not matched to a gene: 9. CDR1 is SGHTS, CDR2 YDEGEE, per germline. The CDR3 spans 16 residues. The CDR3 DNA reads as TGTGCCAGCAGCGGGGGCAGGGGGATCCTGAACACTGAAGCTTTCTTT. Its protein is CASSGGRGILNTEAFF.

The chain uses TRBV18 and TRBJ2-5, with 8 positions matching TRBD2. The CDR3 runs to 17 residues. CDR1 and CDR2 (germline): KGHSH, LQKENI. V trimming: 2 bases; J trimming: 5 bases; junction bases outside the gene matches: 13. This CDR3 reads CASSPTITSGSWETQYF. CDR3 nucleotides: TGTGCCAGCTCACCAACGATCACTAGCGGATCGTGGGAGACCCAGTACTTC. Looking up the rest from reference TRBV18 and TRBJ2-5 gives the full variable domain: NAGVMQNPRHLVRRRGQEARLRCSPMKGHSHVYWYRQLPEEGLKFMVYLQKENIIDESGMPKERFSAEFPKEGPSILRIQQVVRGDSAAYFCASSPTITSGSWETQYFGPGTRLLVL.

This chain uses TRBV28 with TRBJ1-5, with TRBD1 matching over 9 bases. The V and J ends lost 3 bases and 7 bases, in that order; junction bases with no gene match: 7. Germline CDR1 is MDHEN and CDR2 is SYDVKM. There are 15 residues in the CDR3. The CDR3 is CASSFLGTGNQPQHF. CDR3 nucleotide sequence: TGTGCCAGCAGTTTTCTGGGGACAGGGAACCAGCCCCAGCATTTT.

CDR3 loop: CASSLVPTGQETQYF. DNA for the CDR3: TGCGCCAGCAGCTTGGTCCCGACAGGACAAGAGACCCAGTACTTC. J is TRBJ2-5 and V is TRBV5-1; tentatively, D is TRBD1 (6 bases). From germline, CDR1 is SGHRS and CDR2 YFSETQ. Trimming left V 0 bases short and J 2 bases short, with 11 bases between. CDR3 length: 15 residues.

The V call is TRBV6-1, the J call TRBJ2-5, with 7 bases that match TRBD2. The trim removed 4 bases at V and 2 bases at J, leaving 7 bases unmatched. The CDR3 length is 15 residues. Germline assignment: CDR1 MNHNS and CDR2 SASEGT. The CDR3 coding sequence is TGTGCCAGCAGTGCGACCCCGGGACTACAAGAGACCCAGTACTTC. It yields the protein CASSATPGLQETQYF.

The chain links TRBV5-1 to TRBJ2-1, with 10 positions matching TRBD2. Losses at the gene ends were 3 bases for V and 0 bases for J; bases not matched to a gene: 3. This CDR3 has 16 amino acids. CDR1 SGHRS and CDR2 YFSETQ come from the germline V gene. The CDR3 DNA reads TGCGCCAGCAGCTCTTCTAGCGGGAGCTCCTACAATGAGCAGTTCTTC. It specifies CASSSSSGSSYNEQFF.

The genes are TRBV6-5 and TRBJ2-5, with a tentative D call TRBD1 (5 bases). CDR1 and CDR2 (germline): MNHEY, SVGAGI. This CDR3 has 11 amino acids. The germline V and J ends were trimmed by 4 bases and 7 bases, with 7 bases remaining between them. In DNA form, the CDR3 reads TGTGCCAGCAGTTGGGGCCGGACCCAGTACTTC. This encodes CASSWGRTQYF.

This chain uses TRBV4-1 with TRBJ2-7, with TRBD2 as a possible D gene (6 bases). The CDR3 length is 17 residues. Trimming stripped 0 bases from V and 2 bases from J, with 17 bases between. In germline, CDR1 is MGHRA, CDR2 YSYEKL. The CDR3 nucleotides read TGCGCCAGCAGCCAAGACCTCACTCCTAGCGACACCTACGAGCAGTACTTC. Amino acids: CASSQDLTPSDTYEQYF.

This rearrangement joins TRBV6-1 to TRBJ2-7; TRBD2 matches at 13 bases. Germline loops: CDR1 MNHNS, CDR2 SASEGT. V shed 6 bases, J shed 5 bases, and the junction held 7 bases outside the gene matches. The length of the CDR3 is 15 residues. The DNA for the CDR3 is TGTGCCAGCAGCCCCACTAGCGGGAGGGGTGACGAGCAGTACTTC. This sequence encodes CASSPTSGRGDEQYF.

With respect to this clone: This sample includes further DNA sequences coding for the same CDR3. The rearrangement joins TRBV7-2 to TRBJ2-7; tentative D call: TRBD2 (6 bases). The length of the CDR3 is 15 residues. The V end lost 1 base, the J end lost 2 bases, and 12 bases lay between the germline ends. CDR1 is SGHTA and CDR2 is FQGNSA in the germline V gene. CDR3 DNA sequence: TGTGCCAGCAGCTTAGGGAGGGGTTCCACCTACGAGCAGTACTTC. Encoded protein: CASSLGRGSTYEQYF.

The CDR3 here is CASSWNNEKLFF. CDR3 nucleotide sequence: TGTGCCAGCAGCTGGAATAATGAAAAACTGTTTTTT. This rearrangement joins TRBV28 to TRBJ1-4, with unresolved D. Trimming left V 6 bases short and J 4 bases short, with 6 bases between. Germline CDR1 is MDHEN and CDR2 is SYDVKM. The CDR3 sequence is 12 residues long.